This TCR beta chain is drawn from a study of T cell responses to AZD1222 COVID-19 vaccine (dated by TCRdb to the early 2020s). Looking at the study overall: Because spike-specific TCR depth and breadth did not differ between the two schedules, AZD1222 recipients who got a second dose at roughly 4 weeks were pooled with those who got a second dose at roughly 12 weeks. A total of about 230 trial participants underwent TCR sequencing, of whom approximately 210 received two doses of AZD1222 and some 25 received two doses of the MenACWY control vaccine. Enrollment into the trials was organized by age into subgroups of 18-55, 56-69 and 70-plus years, and those subgroups contained approximately 160, 26 and 62 TCR-sequenced participants, respectively. What the research found in general, with its limitations: Most participants were white British and females outnumbered males, and the authors suggested that clonal diversity may have been underestimated. The 56-69-year group was small, and its depth increase did not reach significance, likely because of low power. No day 14 peak-response samples were available, so repertoires were characterized only after the peak T cell response. Epitopes outside the regions mutated in the B.1.351 and B.1.1.7 variants were reportedly recognized by nearly half of the unique spike-specific TCRs. A significant rise in spike-specific TCR breadth and depth was observed after two AZD1222 doses relative to day 0 and relative to MenACWY recipients. The whole spike protein was spanned by vaccine-associated CD4 TCRs, and dominant responses were seen in regions 160-218 and 743-854. Conclusions about previously exposed vaccinees are limited because only 5 or 6 AZD1222 recipients were SARS-CoV-2 seropositive at baseline.

The CDR3 regions of human TCRbeta chains were analyzed by immunosequencing. In the paper's pipeline: TCRs in the repertoires were compared against a reference library of SARS-CoV-2-specific TCRs that had been generated with the MIRA antigen-specificity platform. Breadth was defined as the fraction of unique TCRs that were SARS-CoV-2-associated, and depth was defined as the fraction of total T cells that were SARS-CoV-2-associated. Using the MIRA data, every spike-specific TCR was mapped to the spike region that the TCR reacted to and assigned to either a CD4 or a CD8 class. Log10-transformed breadth and depth values were compared by one-way ANOVA with Sidak's multiple comparisons tests. The clones in this table, taken by TCRdb from immuneACCESS, are in-frame only. Not every clone is retained; where verified, under half of the shortfall comes from an unresolved V gene, and the cause of the rest is unknown. The V and J calls and clone size were taken over from that table, and D and trimming were inferred from the DNA. In all, the sample holds 55,000 to 85,000 clones, and about four fifths of those were seen once. The top ten clonotypes cover over 8% of the sample.

The sample's time point, from its label and the paper: baseline before first vaccination. The vaccinee samples were drawn from two UK trials, COV001 and COV002, one of which was a single-blind randomized controlled phase 2/3 trial testing AZD1222 (ChAdOx1 nCoV-19) in healthy adults. Trial participant PBMC samples were collected at day 0 and day 28 after the second dose for TCRbeta chain sequencing. As for this clone: What this receptor recognizes is not known. No quality values exist for individual bases; no much larger clone is one base distant.

Sequenced material: peripheral blood, taken on day 0 of AZD1222 vaccination. The source of this sequence is an adult in good health.

The base sequence is TGTGCCAGCAGTTACTCGAGGAACACTGAAGCTTTCTTT. It translates as CASSYSRNTEAFF. Recombination joined TRBV6-5 with TRBJ1-1, with the identity of the D gene unclear. V is pared back by 0 bases and J by 1 base, with 3 bases lying between the germline termini. CDR1 and CDR2 are drawn from the germline V gene: MNHEY, SVGAGI. CDR3 length: 13 amino acids, cysteine to phenylalanine. Only CDR3 DNA is held: 39 bases, read in frame from base 1.